This TCR beta chain was identified in a study of blood T cells in healthy people across ages. A second PCR, run for roughly 7 to 12 cycles, used a sample-barcoded 5' primer plus a J-beta primer mix. A template-switch adaptor that had 12 random nucleotides put a tag on each cDNA molecule. TCRdb reprocessed the 5' RACE reads with MiXCR, giving one entry per CDR3 protein. The repertoire holds about 800,000 distinct CDR3 sequences, about 25% seen once, with roughly 3.5% in the top ten. This clonotype was seen only once. A junction end diverges from the germline sequence, so it may reflect a read error. These data were likewise used in another study, on T cells of mothers and their children.

Material: blood. The receptor was isolated from a boy aged 5-17 years in good health.

CDR3 protein: CASSLGRTGANALTF. The CDR3 DNA follows: TGTGCCAGCAGCCTAGGGAGGACTGGGGCCAACGCCCTGACTTTC. The gene calls are TRBV7-2 and TRBJ2-6; perhaps TRBD2 as D (6 bases). CDR3 length: 15 residues. Germline CDR1 SGHTA, CDR2 FQGNSA.